This T cell receptor beta chain comes out of a study of OX40 agonist ivuxolimab in advanced cancers. General notes on the study: The costimulatory receptor OX40 (CD134) was targeted by ivuxolimab, a fully human IgG2 agonistic monoclonal antibody. Intravenous ivuxolimab was administered to patients every 2 weeks at six dose levels: 0.01, 0.1, 0.3, 1.5, 3 and 10 mg/kg. Among the roughly 52 dose-escalation patients, around 19 had hepatocellular carcinoma, around 15 melanoma, 9 renal cell carcinoma and 9 head and neck cancer. The dose-escalation cohort was about 83% male with a mean age of about 60 years, ranging from roughly 20 to 80. Prior anti-PD-1, anti-PD-L1 or anti-CTLA-4 therapy was permitted, and 40% to 50% of dose-escalation patients had received checkpoint inhibitors. Three dose-escalation patients achieved partial responses, one with hepatocellular carcinoma and two with cutaneous melanoma. Peripheral TCRbeta sequencing aimed to test whether ivuxolimab altered TCR sequence diversity and caused clonal T-cell expansion. The paper covers the monotherapy dose-escalation part of the phase I ivuxolimab trial, which included N of about 50 patients.

The trial excluded patients who had a history of autoimmune disease or who were on systemic immunosuppression. Peripheral blood for TCR sequencing was collected from all dose cohorts at baseline, on cycle 4 day 1, and on cycle 7 day 1. The samples were taken from a phase I, first-in-human, multicenter, open-label dose-escalation trial of ivuxolimab. Adults with locally advanced or metastatic melanoma, renal cell carcinoma, hepatocellular carcinoma or head and neck squamous cell carcinoma were enrolled in the trial. CD4+ and CD8+ T cells were sorted separately from peripheral blood before TCR sequencing. A note on this clone: No antigen is known for it. Base qualities are not provided; no much larger clone lies one nucleotide away.

What the research found in general, with its limitations: Antigen specificity was not determined for the clonally expanded peripheral T cells. After ivuxolimab, expanded clones were on average more numerous among CD8+ T cells than among CD4+ T cells. In partial responders in the 0.1-3.0 mg/kg groups, normalized peripheral clonal expansion was found to be among the lowest, especially among CD8+ T cells. Low levels of normalized T-cell clonal expansion were also shown by some nonresponding patients. At doses of 0.1 to 3.0 mg/kg, clonal expansion of both CD4+ and CD8+ T cells in blood was seen between baseline and week 6.

Genomic DNA was isolated from the sorted cells so that the TCRbeta CDR3 region could be sequenced. TCRbeta CDR3 regions were sequenced using the immunoSEQ Assay. In TCRdb, the immuneACCESS table is reduced to in-frame sequences with V and J assigned. These tables do not hold every clone; where another copy was compared, an unresolved V gene accounts for under half, and the others remain unexplained. The sample has over 10,000 clones on record, more than 65% of them singletons. Under 45% of the sample rests with the top ten. This clonotype was sampled from an adult with an advanced solid tumor such as melanoma, head and neck, liver or kidney cancer. Sequenced here: CD4+ or CD8+ T cells sorted from blood, sampled in a trial of the OX40 agonist ivuxolimab.

The sequenced DNA: TGTGCCAGCAGTTACTCACTAGCGGGACTCTCCCAGGGGCAGTATTTT. It specifies CASSYSLAGLSQGQYF. The sequence links TRBV6-5 to TRBJ2-3; 10 of the junction bases match TRBD2. Trimming removed 0 bases from V and 11 bases from J; the gene matches leave 11 bases unexplained. The germline V gene sets CDR1 to MNHEY and CDR2 to SVGAGI. Including cysteine and phenylalanine, the CDR3 has 16 amino acids. Only the CDR3 DNA is retained, 48 bases long and in frame from the first base.